Listed below are T cell receptor beta chains from one sample, sequenced in a study of human T cells and chemical hapten exposure. In TCRdb, the RACE reads were re-called with MiXCR into one record per CDR3 protein. Of approximately 400,000 distinct CDR3 sequences listed, about 5.1% were seen once; the top ten hold 2.6%. This sample comprised whole blood, obtained in connection with sensitization to the hapten diphenylcyclopropenone (DPC). The origin of the receptors is a woman aged 50 to 60 with alopecia areata. Some clones in this sample may be carry-over from other donors' samples. CDR3s include the opening cysteine and the closing phenylalanine or tryptophan. D genes are given only for firm matches. Where a row states a size, it is once, few, many or the class of an expanded clone; other rows omit it.

J gene,V gene,D gene,clone size,CDR3 protein,CDR3 DNA
TRBJ2-3,TRBV29-1,NA,many,CSVLWRGVSTDTQYF,TGCAGCGTTCTCTGGAGGGGCGTAAGCACAGATACGCAGTATTTT
TRBJ2-3,TRBV27,TRBD2,NA,CASTPSGGYSTDTQYF,TGTGCCAGCACCCCTAGCGGGGGTTATAGCACAGATACGCAGTATTTT
TRBJ2-1,TRBV10-2,TRBD2,many,CASSETSGSSREQFF,TGCGCCAGCAGTGAGACTAGCGGTTCAAGTCGAGAGCAGTTCTTC
TRBJ2-1,TRBV28,NA,NA,CASRVAYNEQFF,TGTGCCAGCCGTGTAGCCTACAATGAGCAGTTCTTC
TRBJ1-4,TRBV2,NA,many,CASSEAGAGPEKLFF,TGTGCCAGCAGTGAAGCTGGGGCAGGGCCTGAAAAACTGTTTTTT
TRBJ2-1,TRBV11-2,NA,few,CASRKLGNEQFF,TGTGCCAGCAGGAAGTTGGGAAATGAGCAGTTCTTC
TRBJ2-1,TRBV12-3/TRBV12-4,TRBD1,few,CASNIRTGTAYNEQFF,TGTGCCAGCAACATTAGGACAGGGACAGCCTACAATGAGCAGTTCTTC
TRBJ1-2,TRBV12-3/TRBV12-4,TRBD1,NA,CASSFPGGNYGYTF,TGTGCCAGCAGTTTTCCAGGGGGCAACTATGGCTACACCTTC
TRBJ1-3,TRBV7-2,NA,NA,CASSLDPGNTIYF,TGTGCCAGCAGCTTGGACCCTGGAAACACCATATATTTT
TRBJ2-3,TRBV7-8,NA,many,CASSTTKRVTDTQYF,TGTGCCAGCAGCACTACCAAGAGGGTGACAGATACGCAGTATTTT
TRBJ1-2,TRBV7-9,TRBD1,NA,CASTPSGTGYGYTF,TGTGCCAGCACCCCATCCGGGACAGGCTATGGCTACACCTTC
TRBJ2-3,TRBV29-1,NA,few,CSVEDRRAKGTDTQYF,TGCAGCGTTGAAGATCGGAGGGCCAAAGGCACAGATACGCAGTATTTT
TRBJ2-3,TRBV10-3,TRBD1,few,CAINTGVETDTQYF,TGTGCCATCAATACAGGGGTTGAGACAGATACGCAGTATTTT
TRBJ2-7,TRBV6-5,NA,many,CASSSGQTLGLGQYF,TGTGCCAGCAGTTCGGGGCAGACTCTTGGGTTGGGGCAGTACTTC
TRBJ1-5,TRBV28,NA,few,CASSSPWGRDNQPQHF,TGTGCCAGCAGTTCGCCTTGGGGGAGGGACAATCAGCCCCAGCATTTT
TRBJ2-5,TRBV5-1,NA,many,CASSLRETQYF,TGCGCCAGCAGCTTGAGGGAGACCCAGTACTTC
TRBJ2-4,TRBV28,NA,NA,CASSFPGADAKNIQYF,TGTGCCAGCAGTTTCCCAGGGGCGGACGCCAAAAACATTCAGTACTTC
TRBJ1-4,TRBV9,TRBD1,many,CASSTGQGQGTNEKLFF,TGTGCCAGCAGCACAGGACAGGGTCAAGGAACTAATGAAAAACTGTTTTTT
TRBJ1-4,TRBV12-3/TRBV12-4,TRBD1,few,CASSSGTGYNEKLFF,TGTGCCAGCAGTTCCGGGACAGGGTATAATGAAAAACTGTTTTTT
TRBJ2-3,TRBV18,TRBD2,NA,CASSIAGRTDTQYF,TGTGCCAGCTCTATAGCGGGGCGCACAGATACGCAGTATTTT
TRBJ1-6,TRBV6-6,NA,many,CASSWTAHNSPLHF,TGTGCCAGCAGTTGGACAGCCCATAATTCACCCCTCCACTTT
TRBJ2-3,TRBV12-3/TRBV12-4,NA,many,CASSHHGSAQYF,TGTGCCAGCAGTCACCATGGTAGTGCGCAGTATTTT